A selection of T cell receptor beta chains follows, all from one sample in a study of a mutant IDH1 vaccine in newly diagnosed glioma. Assay used: immunoSEQ multiplex PCR; TCRdb lists only in-frame clones, some missing. This sample yields around 50,000 clones, of which 86% are seen a single time; about 2.2% belongs to the top ten. The sample in question was PBMCs, obtained from a glioma patient treated with radiotherapy, temozolomide or both. The origin of the receptors is a man aged 35 to 55 with glioma. Both conserved end residues are part of each CDR3. A D gene is named only where the DNA matches it firmly. For some rows the clone size is stated as once, few or many, or as a class when expanded; others skip it.

NA,16,NA,TRBJ2-7,TRBV4-1,TGCGCCAGCAGCCAAGAGTGGGGAGGCCCTAACTACGAGCAGTACTTC,CASSQEWGGPNYEQYF
NA,13,NA,TRBJ1-1,TRBV28,TGTGCCAGCAGTCTTGACCCTAACACTGAAGCTTTCTTT,CASSLDPNTEAFF
NA,14,NA,TRBJ1-3,TRBV7-8,TGTGCCAGCAGCTCCTACCTGGGGTGGAACACCATATATTTT,CASSSYLGWNTIYF
NA,11,NA,TRBJ1-1,TRBV5-1,TGCGCCAGCAGTATGAACACTGAAGCTTTCTTT,CASSMNTEAFF
once,16,NA,TRBJ2-7,TRBV7-2,TGTGCCAGCAGCTCGCGGCGGGATGATACTATCTACGAGCAGTACTTC,CASSSRRDDTIYEQYF
NA,13,NA,TRBJ2-2,TRBV7-2,TGTGCCAGCGGGCTATTAAGGGCGGGGGAGCTGTTTTTT,CASGLLRAGELFF
NA,14,NA,TRBJ1-1,TRBV4-1,TGCGCCAGCAGGGGGCCTCTTATGAACACTGAAGCTTTCTTT,CASRGPLMNTEAFF
once,16,NA,TRBJ2-6,TRBV19,TGTGCCAGTAGTTCAGGGGTAATCTCTGGGGCCAACGTCCTGACTTTC,CASSSGVISGANVLTF
NA,15,NA,TRBJ2-1,TRBV5-1,TGCGCCAGCAGCTTGGCCACTAGCCCCGGGGAAGAGCAGTTCTTC,CASSLATSPGEEQFF
NA,15,TRBD2,TRBJ2-2,TRBV6-5,TGTGCCAGCAGTTCCGGACTAGTCTCCACCGGGGAGCTGTTTTTT,CASSSGLVSTGELFF
NA,15,NA,TRBJ2-7,TRBV7-8,TGTGCCAGCAGCTTAATTACCAACATCTACTACGAGCAGTACTTC,CASSLITNIYYEQYF
medium-sized,17,TRBD2,TRBJ2-1,TRBV4-3,TGCGCCAGCAGCCAAGGACCGGGAGGGAACCTGGGCAATGAGCAGTTCTTC,CASSQGPGGNLGNEQFF
NA,13,NA,TRBJ2-5,TRBV4-3,TGCGCCAGCAGCCAGGGTATGGGAGAGACCCAGTACTTC,CASSQGMGETQYF
NA,16,TRBD1,TRBJ2-5,TRBV11-2,TGTGCCAGCAGCCGCCCCCGGACAGGGACACAAGAGACCCAGTACTTC,CASSRPRTGTQETQYF
NA,16,NA,TRBJ1-5,TRBV28,TGTGCCAGCAGTTTGGTGCGAGGGGTTAGCAATCAGCCCCAGCATTTT,CASSLVRGVSNQPQHF
NA,15,NA,TRBJ2-7,TRBV29-1,TGCAGCGTTGTTAGGTGGTCAGGAAAAATCTACGAGCAGTACTTC,CSVVRWSGKIYEQYF
NA,14,NA,TRBJ2-7,TRBV27,TGTGCCAGCAGTTCCCTGACAGGTTCTCAGGGGCAGTACTTC,CASSSLTGSQGQYF
NA,14,NA,TRBJ1-4,TRBV7-9,TGTGCCAGCAGCTTGGCACAGGGAGGAGAAAAACTGTTTTTT,CASSLAQGGEKLFF
few,14,TRBD1,TRBJ2-4,TRBV5-4,TGTGCCAGCAGTTCCAAGACAGGGGCAGTCATTCAGTACTTC,CASSSKTGAVIQYF
NA,15,TRBD1,TRBJ2-7,TRBV5-6,TGTGCCAGCAGCCCGACAGGGGATCCTACCTACGAGCAGTACTTC,CASSPTGDPTYEQYF
NA,14,NA,TRBJ2-1,TRBV19,TGTGCCAGTAGTATTGGGGCGGTCTGGGATGAGCAGTTCTTC,CASSIGAVWDEQFF
few,17,NA,TRBJ1-5,TRBV16,TGTGCCAGCAGCCAATCCTGGGGAGGTGGCCGTTATCAGCCCCAGCATTTT,CASSQSWGGGRYQPQHF
NA,14,TRBD1,TRBJ1-1,TRBV4-2,TGTGCCAGCAGCCAAAATACAGGGGGCACTGAAGCTTTCTTT,CASSQNTGGTEAFF
NA,16,NA,TRBJ2-3,TRBV5-4,TGTGCCAGCAGCTGGGGGGCCTCAGGAGACACAGATACGCAGTATTTT,CASSWGASGDTDTQYF
NA,16,TRBD2,TRBJ2-7,TRBV4-3,TGCGCCAGCAGCCAGGTGCTAGCGGGAGGGCCCTACGAGCAGTACTTC,CASSQVLAGGPYEQYF
NA,12,NA,TRBJ2-7,TRBV29-1,TGCAGCGTTGAAAAGCGTAACTACGAGCAGTACTTC,CSVEKRNYEQYF
NA,17,TRBD2,TRBJ2-2,TRBV7-9,TGTGCCAGCAGCCGACTAGCGGGAGGATTTCGCACCGGGGAGCTGTTTTTT,CASSRLAGGFRTGELFF
NA,15,NA,TRBJ2-3,TRBV27,TGTGCCAGCAGTTTAGGGCGGGCTCCCACAGATACGCAGTATTTT,CASSLGRAPTDTQYF